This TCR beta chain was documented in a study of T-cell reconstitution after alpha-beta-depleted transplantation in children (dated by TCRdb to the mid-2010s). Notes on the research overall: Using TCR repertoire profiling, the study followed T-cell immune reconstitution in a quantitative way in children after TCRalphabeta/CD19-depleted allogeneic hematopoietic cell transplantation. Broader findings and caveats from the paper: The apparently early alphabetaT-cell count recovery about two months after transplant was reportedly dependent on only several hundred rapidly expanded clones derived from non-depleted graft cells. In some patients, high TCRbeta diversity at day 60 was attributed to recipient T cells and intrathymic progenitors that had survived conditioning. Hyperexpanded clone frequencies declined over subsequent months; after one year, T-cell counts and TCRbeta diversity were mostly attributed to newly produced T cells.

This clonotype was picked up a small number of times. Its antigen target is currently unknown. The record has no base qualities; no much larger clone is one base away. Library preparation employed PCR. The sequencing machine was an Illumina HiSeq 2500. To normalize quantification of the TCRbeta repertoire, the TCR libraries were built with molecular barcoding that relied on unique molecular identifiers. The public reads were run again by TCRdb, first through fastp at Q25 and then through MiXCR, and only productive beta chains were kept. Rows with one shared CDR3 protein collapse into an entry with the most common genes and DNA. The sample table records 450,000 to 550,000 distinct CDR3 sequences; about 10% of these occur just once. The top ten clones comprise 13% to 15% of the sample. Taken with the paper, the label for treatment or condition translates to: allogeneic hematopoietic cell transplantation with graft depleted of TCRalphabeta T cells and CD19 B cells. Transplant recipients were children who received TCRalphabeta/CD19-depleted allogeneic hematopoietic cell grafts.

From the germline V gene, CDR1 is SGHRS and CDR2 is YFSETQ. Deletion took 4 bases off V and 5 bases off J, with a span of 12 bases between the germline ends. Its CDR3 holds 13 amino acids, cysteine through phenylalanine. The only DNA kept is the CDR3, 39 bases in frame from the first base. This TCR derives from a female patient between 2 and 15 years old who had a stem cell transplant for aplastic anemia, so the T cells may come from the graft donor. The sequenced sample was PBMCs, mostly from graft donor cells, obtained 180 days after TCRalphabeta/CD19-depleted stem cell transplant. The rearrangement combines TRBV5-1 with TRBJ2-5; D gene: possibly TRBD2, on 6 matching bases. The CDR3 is CASSGEVAETQYF. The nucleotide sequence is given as TGCGCCAGCAGCGGGGAGGTCGCGGAGACCCAGTACTTC.